These T cell receptor beta chains were read from a single sample in a study of cytomegalovirus exposure and HLA in healthy donors. This table comes from immunoSEQ multiplex PCR, and its TCRdb copy is limited to in-frame clones, with some not included. The repertoire has some 150,000 clones, around four fifths of them found once; the top ten carry 8.1%. Material: PBMCs. These receptors were obtained from a woman between 45 and 65 years old in good health and CMV-seropositive. The CDR3 runs from the conserved cysteine through the conserved F or W. The order of the fields is J gene, clone size, D gene, V gene, CDR3 DNA, CDR3 protein. D genes are given only for firm matches. Size is omitted from some rows. Given values are once, few, many or a class for expanded clones.

TRBJ2-7,-,-,TRBV2,TGTGCCAGCGGAGGGGGCTACGAGCAGTACTTC,CASGGGYEQYF
TRBJ2-7,few,-,TRBV28,TGTGCCAGCAGTTTCGATTGGACAGTCTCTCACCCGGAATACGAGCAGTACTTC,CASSFDWTVSHPEYEQYF
TRBJ2-7,-,-,TRBV28,TGTGCCAGCAGCGACACAGCCTACGAGCAGTACTTC,CASSDTAYEQYF
TRBJ2-7,-,TRBD1,TRBV10-3,TGTGCCATCGGGGGACAGATTGCCTCCTACGAGCAGTACTTC,CAIGGQIASYEQYF
TRBJ1-5,-,-,TRBV19,TGTGCCAGTAGTATCGACAGGTTCAATCAGCCCCAGCATTTT,CASSIDRFNQPQHF
TRBJ2-1,-,TRBD2,TRBV7-9,TGTGCCAGCAGCCTGGGACTAGCCCCCGACAATGAGCAGTTCTTC,CASSLGLAPDNEQFF
TRBJ1-5,-,-,TRBV28,TGTGCCAGCAGTTTAGGAGGGAGCAATCAGCCCCAGCATTTT,CASSLGGSNQPQHF
TRBJ2-2,once,TRBD1,TRBV7-2,TGTGCCAGCAGCTTAGTAGGGCAGGGGGCTAGCGGGGAGCTGTTTTTT,CASSLVGQGASGELFF
TRBJ2-3,-,-,TRBV21-1,TGTGCCAGCAGCGATCGACAGTACCGAGGCTCCACAGATACGCAGTATTTT,CASSDRQYRGSTDTQYF
TRBJ1-1,-,-,TRBV7-2,TGTGCCAGCAGCCAGAAGCGGGACACTGAAGCTTTCTTT,CASSQKRDTEAFF
TRBJ1-3,-,-,TRBV2,TGTGCCAGCAGTGCCGACATCTCTGGAAACACCATATATTTT,CASSADISGNTIYF
TRBJ2-1,-,TRBD2,TRBV5-1,TGCGCCAGCAGCAACCGTCTAGCGGGAGGTTGGAATGAGCAGTTCTTC,CASSNRLAGGWNEQFF
TRBJ2-1,-,TRBD2,TRBV28,TGTGCCATCAGAGGTGTCAGCGGGGGCTACAATGAGCAGTTCTTC,CAIRGVSGGYNEQFF
TRBJ2-7,-,-,TRBV30,TGTGCCTGGAGTGTACATCAGGGCTACGAGCAGTACTTC,CAWSVHQGYEQYF
TRBJ2-3,-,-,TRBV7-3,TGTGCCAGCAGCTTAGGACAGCCAAGCACAGATACGCAGTATTTT,CASSLGQPSTDTQYF
TRBJ1-5,-,-,TRBV6-4,TGTGCCAGCGGCCGGGGGGAGGAACAGCCCCAGCATTTT,CASGRGEEQPQHF
TRBJ1-4,-,TRBD1,TRBV7-9,TGTGCCAGCAGCTTAGGCGGGACAGAGAATGAAAAACTGTTTTTT,CASSLGGTENEKLFF
TRBJ1-3,-,-,TRBV4-2,TGTGCCAGCAGCCAACTGGGCCCTGATCTTCCCCTCTCTAGAAACACCATATATTTT,CASSQLGPDLPLSRNTIYF
TRBJ2-7,-,-,TRBV30,TGTGCCTGGAGTGCCGGGATTGAGCAGTACTTC,CAWSAGIEQYF
TRBJ1-1,-,-,TRBV19,TGTGCCAGTAGTATTATGGGGGCGGGTACTGAAGCTTTCTTT,CASSIMGAGTEAFF
TRBJ1-2,-,-,TRBV5-6,TGTGCCAGCAGCCTCTGGGAGGGCGGCTACACCTTC,CASSLWEGGYTF
TRBJ1-6,-,-,TRBV5-6,TGTGCCAGCAGCTTGGGCTTTACCCAAGGGGTTTCACCCCTCCACTTT,CASSLGFTQGVSPLHF
TRBJ2-7,-,TRBD1,TRBV19,TGTGCCAGTAGTATTGCCGGGACAGGTAACTACGAGCAGTACTTC,CASSIAGTGNYEQYF